This T cell receptor beta chain was captured by sequencing in a study of blood T cell repertoires in COVID-19 (dated by TCRdb to the early 2020s). A note on the overall study: Samples from collaborators originated in the United States, Italy and Spain and spanned both the acute and convalescent phases of COVID-19. The prospective study material was composed of cDNA or gDNA derived from T cells, B-cell-depleted T cells, or PBMCs. Deeply sampled blood TCRbeta repertoires from subjects exposed to, actively infected with, or recovered from COVID-19 were included in the dataset. The repertoires were released in a freely available public database intended as a resource for research on the immune response to SARS-CoV-2. The samples were drawn from the first 160 participants of the ongoing ImmuneRACE study and from some 1,300 subjects provided by 6 global collaborators. Nearly every sample came with metadata listing a de-identified subject ID, COVID-19 status, age in years and sex. Where HLA class I and class II types were available, the types were taken from metadata supplied by the sample provider, not from assay-based typing.

What the study reported, not specific to this receptor: Clinical and demographic metadata were provided uncurated, with the amount varying by source and participant.

As encoded in the germline V gene, CDR1 is SGHTA while CDR2 is FQGNSA. Relative to germline, V is missing 1 base and J is missing 6 bases, with 2 bases of the junction outside any gene match. The CDR3 measures 13 amino acids from cysteine to phenylalanine. This entry keeps only the CDR3 DNA: 39 bases, framed from base 1. Participants in the prospective study were aged about 18 to 89 years, lived in 20 to 30 United States geographic areas, and enrolled through a virtual design. Cohort assignment in the prospective study relied on participant-reported clinical history from a screening survey and a study questionnaire. Exposed participants had been in contact, within 2 weeks of entering the study, with a person who had a PCR-confirmed or clinician-diagnosed case of COVID-19. Mobile phlebotomists in the prospective study collected whole blood, serum and a nasopharyngeal or oropharyngeal swab from every participant. Participants in the prospective study had the option to provide additional blood draws and questionnaires over a roughly 2-month period. Prospective study blood samples were shipped either frozen or at room temperature before DNA extraction.

TCRbeta CDR3 regions were amplified from genomic DNA using the immunoSEQ Assay, a bias-controlled multiplex PCR. Turning to the authors' computational methods: The number of nucleated cells in each sample was estimated from the amplification of reference gene primers within the assay. Sequence reads were collapsed and filtered to measure the absolute abundance of every unique TCRbeta CDR3 rearrangement. For each sample, productive Simpson clonality was calculated as the square root of Simpson's diversity index across productive rearrangements. TCRdb's version of the immuneACCESS table is confined to in-frame rearrangements and falls short of the full clone set. An unresolved V gene accounts for under half of the shortfall where checked; the remainder is of unknown origin. D and trimming come from the DNA, and the V and J calls and clone size come from that table. This sample is represented by about 250,000 clones; 80% to 90% of them were singletons. Around 3.2% of the sample comes from the top ten.

A note on this clone: What this receptor recognizes is not known. The record has no base qualities; no much larger clone is one base away.

Recombination connected TRBV7-2 to TRBJ1-2, with 7 junctional bases fitting TRBD1. The origin of this receptor is a woman aged 40 to 55 who had been exposed to COVID-19. The sample consisted of PBMCs or T cells enriched from blood (not recorded which). In nucleotide form, the sequence is TGTGCCAGCAGCTTAGGACAGGGTGATGGCTACACCTTC. Its amino acids are CASSLGQGDGYTF. Where the CDR3 stops, the reference TRBV7-2 and TRBJ1-2 genes take over; the full variable domain is GAGVSQSPSNKVTEKGKDVELRCDPISGHTALYWYRQSLGQGLEFLIYFQGNSAPDKSGLPSDRFSAERTGGSVSTLTIQRTQQEDSAVYLCASSLGQGDGYTFGSGTRLTVV.